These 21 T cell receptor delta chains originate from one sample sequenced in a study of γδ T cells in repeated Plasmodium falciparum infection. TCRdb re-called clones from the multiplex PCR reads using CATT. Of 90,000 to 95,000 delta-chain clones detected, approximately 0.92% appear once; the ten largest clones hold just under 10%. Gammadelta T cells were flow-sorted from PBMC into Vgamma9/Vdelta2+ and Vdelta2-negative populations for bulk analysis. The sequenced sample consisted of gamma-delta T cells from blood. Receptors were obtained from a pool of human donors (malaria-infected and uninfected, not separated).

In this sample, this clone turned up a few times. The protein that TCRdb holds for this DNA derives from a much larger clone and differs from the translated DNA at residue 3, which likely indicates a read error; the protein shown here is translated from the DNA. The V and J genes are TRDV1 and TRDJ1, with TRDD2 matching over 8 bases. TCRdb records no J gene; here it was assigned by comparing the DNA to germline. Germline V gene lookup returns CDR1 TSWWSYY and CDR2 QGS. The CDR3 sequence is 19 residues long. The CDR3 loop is CAPGALHLPSETGTDKLIF. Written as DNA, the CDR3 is TGTGCTCCTGGGGCCTTACACCTTCCTAGTGAGACTGGGACCGATAAACTCATCTTT.

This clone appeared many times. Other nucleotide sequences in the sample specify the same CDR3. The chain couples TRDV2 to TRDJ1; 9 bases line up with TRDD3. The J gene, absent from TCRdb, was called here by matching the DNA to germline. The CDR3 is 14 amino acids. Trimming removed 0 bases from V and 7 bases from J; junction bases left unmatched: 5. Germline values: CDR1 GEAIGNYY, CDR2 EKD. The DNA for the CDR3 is TGTGCCTGTGACACCGGGGGATACCGAGGTAAACTCATCTTT. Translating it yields CACDTGGYRGKLIF.

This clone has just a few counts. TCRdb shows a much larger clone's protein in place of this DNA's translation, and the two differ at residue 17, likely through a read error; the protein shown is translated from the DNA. The CDR3 DNA reads as TGTGCTCTTGGGGATCCGTTGGGTCCTACAAAATCTACTGGGGGACTAGACACCGATAAACTCATCTTT. It codes for CALGDPLGPTKSTGGLDTDKLIF. The chain is built from TRDV1 and TRDJ1, with TRDD3 matching 9 bases. Assignment of the J gene here rests on matching the DNA to germline, because TCRdb gives none. Germline V lookup: CDR1 TSWWSYY, CDR2 QGS. The junction had 26 bases not matched to a gene; V was cut back by 3 bases and J by 0 bases. This CDR3 region has 23 residues.

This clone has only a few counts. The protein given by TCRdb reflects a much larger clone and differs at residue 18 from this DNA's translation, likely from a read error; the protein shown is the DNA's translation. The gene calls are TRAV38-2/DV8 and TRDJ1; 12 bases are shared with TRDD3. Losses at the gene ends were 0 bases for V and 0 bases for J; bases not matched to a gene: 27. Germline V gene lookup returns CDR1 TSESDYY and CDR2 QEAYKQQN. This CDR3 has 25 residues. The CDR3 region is CAYRSVNFVKGDLLGDTRNTDKLIF. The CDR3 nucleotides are TGTGCTTATAGGAGCGTTAACTTCGTCAAAGGCGACCTCCTGGGGGATACGAGGAACACCGATAAACTCATCTTT.

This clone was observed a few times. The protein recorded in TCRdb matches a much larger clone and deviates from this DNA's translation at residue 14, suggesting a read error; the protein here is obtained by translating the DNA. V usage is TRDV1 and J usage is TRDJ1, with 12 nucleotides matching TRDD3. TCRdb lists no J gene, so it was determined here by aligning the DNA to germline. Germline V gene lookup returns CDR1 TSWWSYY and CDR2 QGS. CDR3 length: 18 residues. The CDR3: CALGDGSWGIRDTGKLIF. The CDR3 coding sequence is TGTGCTCTTGGGGACGGCTCCTGGGGGATACGAGACACCGGTAAACTCATCTTT.

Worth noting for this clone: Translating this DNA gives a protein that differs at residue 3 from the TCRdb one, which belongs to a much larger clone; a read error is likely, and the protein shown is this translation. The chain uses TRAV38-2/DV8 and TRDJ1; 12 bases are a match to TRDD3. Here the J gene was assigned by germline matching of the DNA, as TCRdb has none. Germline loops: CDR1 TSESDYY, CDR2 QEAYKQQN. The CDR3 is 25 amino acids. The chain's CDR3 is CAHRSVNFVKGDLLGDTGNTDKLIF. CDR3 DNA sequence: TGTGCTCATAGGAGCGTTAACTTCGTCAAAGGCGACCTCCTGGGGGATACGGGGAACACCGATAAACTCATCTTT.

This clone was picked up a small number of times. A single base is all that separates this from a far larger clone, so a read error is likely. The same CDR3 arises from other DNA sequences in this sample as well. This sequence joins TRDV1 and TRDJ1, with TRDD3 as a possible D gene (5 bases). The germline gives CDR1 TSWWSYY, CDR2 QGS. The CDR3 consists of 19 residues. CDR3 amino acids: CALGELLSPRWGYTDKLIF. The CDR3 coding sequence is TGTGCTCTTGGGGAACTTCTCTCACCCCGATGGGGTTACACCGATAAGCTCATCTTT.

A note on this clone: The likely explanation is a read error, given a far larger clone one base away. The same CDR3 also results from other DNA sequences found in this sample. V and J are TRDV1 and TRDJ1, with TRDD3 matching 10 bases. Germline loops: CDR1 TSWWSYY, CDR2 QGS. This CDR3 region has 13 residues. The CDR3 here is CALGEELGDELIF. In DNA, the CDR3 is TGCGCTCTTGGGGAAGAACTGGGGGATGAACTCATCTTT.

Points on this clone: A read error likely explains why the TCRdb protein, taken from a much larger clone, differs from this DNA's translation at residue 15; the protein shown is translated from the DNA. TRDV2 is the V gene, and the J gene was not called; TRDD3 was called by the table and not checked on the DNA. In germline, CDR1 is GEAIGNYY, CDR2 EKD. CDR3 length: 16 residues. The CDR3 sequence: CACDSVLGGGTDKLTF. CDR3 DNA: TGTGCCTGTGACTCCGTACTGGGGGGAGGAACCGATAAACTCACCTTT.

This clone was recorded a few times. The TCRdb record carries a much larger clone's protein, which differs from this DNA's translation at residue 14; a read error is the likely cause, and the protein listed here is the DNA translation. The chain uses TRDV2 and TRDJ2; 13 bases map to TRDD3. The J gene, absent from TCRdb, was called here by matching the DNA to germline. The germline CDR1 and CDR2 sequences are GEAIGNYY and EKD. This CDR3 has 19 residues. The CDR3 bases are TGTGCCTGTGACACCGTACTGGGGGATACGCGGGCTTTGGCAGCACAACTCTTCTTT. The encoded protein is CACDTVLGDTRALAAQLFF.

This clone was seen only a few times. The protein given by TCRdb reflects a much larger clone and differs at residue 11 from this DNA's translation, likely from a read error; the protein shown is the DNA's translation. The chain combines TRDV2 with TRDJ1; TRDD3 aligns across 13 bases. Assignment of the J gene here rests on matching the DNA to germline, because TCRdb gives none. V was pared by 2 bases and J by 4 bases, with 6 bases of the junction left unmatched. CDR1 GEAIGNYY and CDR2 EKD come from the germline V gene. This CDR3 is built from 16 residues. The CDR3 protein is CACDILGDTAVDKLIF. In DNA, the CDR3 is TGTGCCTGTGACATACTGGGGGATACGGCGGTCGATAAACTCATCTTT.

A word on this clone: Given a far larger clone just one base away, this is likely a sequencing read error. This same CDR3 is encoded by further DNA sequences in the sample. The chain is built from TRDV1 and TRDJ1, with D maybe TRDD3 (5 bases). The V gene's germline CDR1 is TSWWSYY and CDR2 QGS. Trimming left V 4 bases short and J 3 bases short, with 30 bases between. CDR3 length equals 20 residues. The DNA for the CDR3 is TGTGCTCTTGGGGGAGCCCATGGGTTGGGAGATACAAGAGGTGCCGATAAACTCATCTTT. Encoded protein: CALGGAHGLGDTRGADKLIF.

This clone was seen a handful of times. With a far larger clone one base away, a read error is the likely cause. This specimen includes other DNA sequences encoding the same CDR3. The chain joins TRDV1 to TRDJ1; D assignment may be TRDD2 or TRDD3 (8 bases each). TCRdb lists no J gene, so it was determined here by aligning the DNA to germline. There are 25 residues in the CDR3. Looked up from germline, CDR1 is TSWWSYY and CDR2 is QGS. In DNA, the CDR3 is TGTGCACTTGGGGAAGCGCCACCCCCGGCTTCCTACCCTTACTGGGGGCTGGAGTACACCGATAAACTCATCTTT. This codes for CALGEAPPPASYPYWGLEYTDKLIF.

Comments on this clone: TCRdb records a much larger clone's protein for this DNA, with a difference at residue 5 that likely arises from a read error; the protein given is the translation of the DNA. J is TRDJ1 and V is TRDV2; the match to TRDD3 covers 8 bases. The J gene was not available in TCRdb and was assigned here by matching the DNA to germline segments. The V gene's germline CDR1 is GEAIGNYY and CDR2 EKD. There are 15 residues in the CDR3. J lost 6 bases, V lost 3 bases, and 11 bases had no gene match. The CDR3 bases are TGTGCCTGTGACGCCCTAGTCCTGGGGGAAAATAAACTCATCTTT. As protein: CACDALVLGENKLIF.

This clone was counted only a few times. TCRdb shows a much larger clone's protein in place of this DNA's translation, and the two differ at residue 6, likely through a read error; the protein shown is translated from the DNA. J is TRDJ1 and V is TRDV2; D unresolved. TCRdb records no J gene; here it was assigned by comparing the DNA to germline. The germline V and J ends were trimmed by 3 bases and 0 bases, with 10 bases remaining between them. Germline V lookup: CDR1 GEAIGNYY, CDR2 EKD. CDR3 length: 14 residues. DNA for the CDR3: TGTGCCTGTGACCGACCTGAGTACACCGATAAACTCATCTTT. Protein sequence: CACDRPEYTDKLIF.

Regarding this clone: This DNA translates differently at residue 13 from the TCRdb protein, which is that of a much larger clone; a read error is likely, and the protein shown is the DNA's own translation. The CDR3 bases are TGTGCTCTTGGGACTCGACTGCCGTTTGGGACCGATGAACTCATCTTT. This sequence encodes CALGTRLPFGTDELIF. J is TRDJ1 and V is TRDV1; D gene uncertain. The CDR3 has 16 amino acids. Germline V gives CDR1 TSWWSYY, CDR2 QGS.

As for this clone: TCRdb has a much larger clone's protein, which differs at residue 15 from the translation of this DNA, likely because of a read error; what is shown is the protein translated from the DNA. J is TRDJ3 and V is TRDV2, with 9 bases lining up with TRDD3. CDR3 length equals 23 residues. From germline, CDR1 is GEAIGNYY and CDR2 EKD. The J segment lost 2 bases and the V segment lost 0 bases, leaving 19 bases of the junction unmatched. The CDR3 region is CACDTVRGGTGGGSPWDTRQMFF. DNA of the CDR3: TGTGCCTGTGACACCGTAAGGGGAGGTACTGGGGGAGGAAGCCCCTGGGACACCCGACAGATGTTTTTC.

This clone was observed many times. CDR3 loop: CALGELVSRAGVWGIPKLIF. The CDR3 region has the DNA TGTGCTCTTGGGGAACTAGTATCGAGAGCGGGGGTCTGGGGGATTCCTAAACTCATCTTT. V is TRDV1 and J is TRDJ1; 9 bases agree with TRDD3. Germline V CDR1 and CDR2: TSWWSYY, QGS. Germline trimming cut 0 bases from V and 7 bases from J; bases unmatched to any gene: 21. The CDR3 consists of 20 residues.

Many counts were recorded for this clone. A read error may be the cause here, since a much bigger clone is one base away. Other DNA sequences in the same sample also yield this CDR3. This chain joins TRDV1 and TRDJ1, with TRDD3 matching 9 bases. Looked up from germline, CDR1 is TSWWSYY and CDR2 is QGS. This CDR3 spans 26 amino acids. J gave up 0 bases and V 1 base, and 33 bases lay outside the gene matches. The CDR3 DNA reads TGTGCTCTTGGGGAACGCTCCAAACCTTACCTCTGGGCGGTAAGGGGGGATACCAAATACACCGATAAACTCATCTTT. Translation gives CALGERSKPYLWAVRGDTKYTDKLIF.

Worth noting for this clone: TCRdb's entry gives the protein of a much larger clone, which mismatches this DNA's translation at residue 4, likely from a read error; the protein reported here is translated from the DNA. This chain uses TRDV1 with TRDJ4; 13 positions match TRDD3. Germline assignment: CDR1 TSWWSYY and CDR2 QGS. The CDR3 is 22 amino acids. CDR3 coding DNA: TGTGCTCTTGAGGAACTATTACACCACCACGCTGTACTGGGGGATACGCCGGGACCCCTGATCTTT. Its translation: CALEELLHHHAVLGDTPGPLIF.

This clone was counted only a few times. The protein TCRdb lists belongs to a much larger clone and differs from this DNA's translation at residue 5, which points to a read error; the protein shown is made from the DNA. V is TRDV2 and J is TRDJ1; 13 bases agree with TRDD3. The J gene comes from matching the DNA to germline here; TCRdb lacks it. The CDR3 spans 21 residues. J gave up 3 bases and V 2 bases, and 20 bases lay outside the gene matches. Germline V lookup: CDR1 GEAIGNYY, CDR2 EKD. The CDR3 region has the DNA TGTGCCTGTGACAGACTACTGGGGGATACGCAAGGGCGTGGGGCCCCCGATAAACTCATCTTT. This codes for CACDRLLGDTQGRGAPDKLIF.